These 12 T cell receptor beta chains were all obtained from the same sample, sequenced in a study of neurological immune-mediated disorders (dated 2019 in TCRdb). Receptors were amplified or captured by 5' RACE. Reads for this sample came from an Illumina HiSeq 2500. TCRdb applied fastp at Q25 and MiXCR to the public reads, then kept only in-frame beta chains. Every entry covers one CDR3 protein and lists the most common genes and DNA from its rows. Present in this sample are fewer than 60,000 distinct CDR3 sequences, around a tenth of which were seen just once. The ten largest account for about 5.4% of the sample. The sequenced sample consisted of PBMCs. All receptors derive from a man in his 70s with HTLV-1-associated myelopathy (HAM/TSP).

This chain joins TRBV5-1 and TRBJ1-1, with TRBD1 matching over 11 bases. Looked up from germline, CDR1 is SGHRS and CDR2 is YFSETQ. The CDR3 sequence is 14 residues long. With 9 bases clipped from V and 4 bases from J, the junction kept 8 bases outside the gene matches. The DNA for the CDR3 is TGCGCCAACACCGCCGGGACAGGGGGCACTGAAGCTTTCTTT. This gives the protein CANTAGTGGTEAFF. Based on the CDR3 plus reference TRBV5-1 and TRBJ1-1, the full variable domain is KAGVTQTPRYLIKTRGQQVTLSCSPISGHRSVSWYQQTPGQGLQFLFEYFSETQRNKGNFPGRFSGRQFSNSRSEMNVSTLELGDSALYLCANTAGTGGTEAFFGQGTRLTVV.

With regard to this clonotype: It may be a read error: a sequence one base away is much more abundant. The chain links TRBV19 to TRBJ2-1; TRBD2 is a possible D gene (6 bases). V dropped 2 bases and J dropped 8 bases, with 10 bases sitting between them. The germline gives CDR1 LNHDA, CDR2 SQIVND (reference sequence). The CDR3 extends over 13 amino acids. Here the CDR3 DNA reads TGTGCCAGTAGTATAACGGGGGACTATGAGCAGTTCTTC. Translating gives CASSITGDYEQFF.

This clonotype has ten or more counts. The chain recombines TRBV6-1 with TRBJ2-3; D call uncertain. The CDR3 loop spans 12 amino acids. With 8 bases removed from V and 4 bases from J, the gap between germline ends came to 10 bases. In germline, CDR1 is MNHNS, CDR2 SASEGT. The CDR3 spells CASESAPDTQYF. For the CDR3, the DNA is TGTGCCAGCGAGTCAGCCCCAGATACGCAGTATTTT.

This clonotype was detected ten times or more. The chain links TRBV7-2 to TRBJ2-2; D is ambiguous. V lost 5 bases and J lost 4, with 8 bases in between. CDR3 length: 13 amino acids. Looked up from germline, CDR1 is SGHTA and CDR2 is FQGNSA. Written as DNA, the CDR3 is TGTGCCAGCAGCCCCCGACCCACCGGGGAGCTGTTTTTT. This encodes CASSPRPTGELFF.

As to this clonotype: A much larger clone differs from this one at a single base, so this may be a read error. The gene calls are TRBV20-1 and TRBJ2-5, with no clear D. The CDR3 contains 13 residues. Germline CDR1 reads DFQATT; CDR2 reads SNEGSKA (reference sequence). The DNA of the CDR3 is TGCATTGCTAGAGGAGACGCGAAAGAGACCCAGTACTTC. Translated: CIARGDAKETQYF.

This clonotype occurred many times. V and J are TRBV20-1 and TRBJ1-1; D gene uncertain. V was clipped by 4 bases and J by 6 bases, with 18 bases between them. The CDR3 totals 14 residues. CDR1 and CDR2 from the germline V gene are DFQATT and SNEGSKA (reference sequence). The CDR3 is CSANRGRARAEAFF. CDR3 sequence (DNA): TGCAGTGCTAACCGAGGACGGGCTCGCGCTGAAGCTTTCTTT.

Sample share makes this clonotype medium-sized. The chain is built from TRBV12-3 or TRBV12-4 and TRBJ2-2; D may be TRBD2 (6 bases). With 6 bases removed from V and 4 bases from J, the gap between germline ends came to 12 bases. This CDR3 comprises 14 residues. CDR3 in DNA: TGTGCCAGCAGGGTTGGAGCGGGCACCGGGGAGCTGTTTTTT. This sequence encodes CASRVGAGTGELFF.

This clonotype showed up many times. This sequence joins TRBV11-2 and TRBJ2-1, with a possible D match to TRBD2 (5 bases). Germline CDR1 SGHAT, CDR2 FQNNGV. Trimming took off 3 bases at V and 6 bases at J, with 12 bases between the two ends. CDR3 length: 14 amino acids. The DNA for the CDR3 is TGTGCCAGCAGCTTCGGAGAGGGCGTCAATGAGCAGTTCTTC. Its protein is CASSFGEGVNEQFF.

At least ten counts were recorded for this clonotype. V and J are TRBV7-9 and TRBJ1-6, with 8 nucleotides matching TRBD1. The V gene end was trimmed by 4 bases and the J gene end by 5 bases; junction bases not matched to a gene: 7. Germline lookup yields CDR1 SEHNR and CDR2 FQNEAQ (reference sequence). The CDR3 is 16 residues long. This CDR3 reads CASSSGQGHNNSPLHF. CDR3 sequence (DNA): TGTGCCAGCAGCTCCGGACAGGGTCACAATAATTCACCCCTCCACTTT.

This clonotype occurred once. A much larger clonotype is one base distant, so this may be a read error. V and J are TRBV28 and TRBJ2-4, with D uncertain. CDR1 and CDR2 (germline): MDHEN, SYDVKM. The CDR3 extends over 11 amino acids. Trimming stripped 10 bases from V and 10 bases from J, with 14 bases between. Here the CDR3 DNA reads TGTGCCACCTGGGGATTAGGAATTCAGTACTTC. Residues: CATWGLGIQYF.

A remark on this clonotype: A read error is possible here, since a much larger clone lies one base away. This chain connects TRBV20-1 to TRBJ2-5; D is unclear. From germline, CDR1 is DFQATT and CDR2 SNEGSKA (reference sequence). CDR3 size: 15 residues. The CDR3 nucleotides are TGCAGTGCTAGACCTCCGGAAATTTGGCAAGAGTCCCAGTACTTC. Its protein product is CSARPPEIWQESQYF.

There are many counts of this clonotype. The chain joins TRBV6-2 or TRBV6-3 to TRBJ2-1, with 11 bases that match TRBD2. This CDR3 is 20 amino acids long. CDR1 and CDR2 (germline): MNHEY, SVGEGT. Trimming took 4 bases from V and 0 from J; bases not matched to a gene: 14. In nucleotides, the CDR3 is TGTGCCAGCAGTTGGCCAGGGACTAGCGGATTCGTCAGCTCCTACAATGAGCAGTTCTTC. Its protein product is CASSWPGTSGFVSSYNEQFF.